This T cell receptor (beta chain) is drawn from a study of response to subunit inactivated influenza vaccine. Study-level results: There was a suggestion from the authors that each seasonal influenza vaccination recruits few new T cells.

This clonotype was seen once. The antigen remains undetermined. TCRdb recomputed calls from the RT-PCR reads with MiXCR, one row per CDR3 protein. The sample lists approximately 500,000 distinct CDR3 sequences, 10% to 15% occurring once. This clonotype was sampled from a man aged 45-65 years who received an inactivated influenza vaccine. Source: PBMCs from blood, taken roughly 46 days after vaccination.

For the CDR3, the DNA is TGCGCCAGCAGCTTGGCCCTTCTCAGGGAAAACTACGAGCAGTACTTC. Encoded protein: CASSLALLRENYEQYF. The chain couples TRBV5-1 to TRBJ2-7; maybe TRBD1 (5 bases). Between the trimmed V and J ends, which lost 0 bases and 3 bases, there was a span of 16 bases. Looked up from germline, CDR1 is SGHRS and CDR2 is YFSETQ. The CDR3 consists of 16 residues.